The 12 T cell receptor beta chains presented below share a single source sample, sequenced in a study of beta chain features in type 1 diabetes (dated by TCRdb to the late 2010s). Libraries were made using the immunoSEQ multiplex PCR assay. The entire isolated RNA was reverse transcribed using the High Capacity cDNA Reverse Transcription Kit, and thus expressed TCRB transcripts were sequenced. TCRdb obtained this table from immuneACCESS and retained in-frame rearrangements with V and J assigned. These tables miss some clones; where compared with another copy, unresolved V genes account for less than half of the shortfall, and the remainder is unexplained. The sample contains roughly 370,000 clones, roughly 13% of them found a single time. The ten largest clones represent roughly 0.04% of the sample. Sequencing input: naive CD4+ T cells from blood. The cell subset or site label on this specimen signifies: true naive CD4+ T cells. Every receptor here comes from a man aged 25 to 40 in good health.

The chain couples TRBV20-1 to TRBJ1-4, with D unclear. V lost 2 bases to trimming and J lost 11 bases, with 9 bases between them. The CDR3 sequence is 11 residues long. Germline V lookup: CDR1 DFQATT, CDR2 SNEGSKA (reference sequence). The CDR3 loop is CSARFLKKLFF. The DNA for the CDR3 is TGCAGTGCTAGATTTCTGAAGAAACTGTTTTTT.

The J gene is TRBJ2-1, the V gene TRBV11-3, with D possibly being TRBD2 (5 bases). The germline V gene encodes CDR1 SGHNT and CDR2 YENEEA. This CDR3 is 15 amino acids long. With 0 bases removed from V and 8 bases from J, the gap between germline ends came to 14 bases. For the CDR3, the DNA is TGTGCCAGCAGCTTAGATTCGTCCCGGGATCATGAGCAGTTCTTC. Translation: CASSLDSSRDHEQFF. Using reference TRBV11-3 and TRBJ2-1 for the parts outside the CDR3, the full variable domain is EAGVVQSPRYKIIEKKQPVAFWCNPISGHNTLYWYLQNLGQGPELLIRYENEEAVDDSQLPKDRFSAERLKGVDSTLKIQPAELGDSAVYLCASSLDSSRDHEQFFGPGTRLTVL.

In its sample, this clone was seen a few times. The chain carries TRBV4-3 and TRBJ1-2; 11 bases agree with TRBD1. With V trimmed by 1 base and J by 7 bases, 2 bases remained unmatched. CDR1 and CDR2 (germline): LGHNA, YSLEER. This CDR3 comprises 14 residues. CDR3 residues: CASSQGTGGIGYTF. The CDR3 nucleotides read TGCGCCAGCAGCCAAGGGACAGGGGGCATTGGCTACACCTTC.

This clone was seen only a few times. The chain carries TRBV7-9 and TRBJ2-7, with TRBD2 identical over 8 bases. The ends lost 2 bases at V and 4 bases at J; junction bases unmatched: 7. CDR3 length: 15 residues. Germline assignment: CDR1 SEHNR and CDR2 FQNEAQ (reference sequence). The CDR3 reads CASSLNGGAQYEQYF. The DNA of the CDR3 is TGTGCCAGCAGCTTAAACGGGGGGGCCCAGTACGAGCAGTACTTC.

The chain carries TRBV13 and TRBJ2-1; D is perhaps TRBD2 (5 bases). The CDR3 extends over 16 amino acids. The germline V and J ends were trimmed by 4 bases and 5 bases, with 18 bases remaining between them. Germline V gene sequence: CDR1 PRHDT, CDR2 FYEKMQ (reference sequence). Written as DNA, the CDR3 is TGTGCCAGCAGCTCGAGGAGGTCGCGGAGAGACAATGAGCAGTTCTTC. Translating gives CASSSRRSRRDNEQFF.

The chain employs TRBV14 and TRBJ2-1; 10 positions match TRBD2. The germline V gene encodes CDR1 SGHDN and CDR2 FVKESK. Trimming took 4 bases from V and 9 from J; bases not matched to a gene: 9. The CDR3 extends over 15 amino acids. The CDR3 DNA reads TGTGCCAGCAGCCTTGGGGGACTAGCGTCTCCTGAGCAGTTCTTC. Translated, it gives CASSLGGLASPEQFF.

CDR3 in amino acids: CASSLGRRSRTDTQYF. Here the CDR3 DNA reads TGTGCCAGCAGCTTAGGCAGGCGGTCCCGCACAGATACGCAGTATTTT. The chain uses TRBV7-2 and TRBJ2-3, with unresolved D. This CDR3 contains 16 residues. Germline CDR1 SGHTA, CDR2 FQGNSA. Trimming removed 1 base at V and 1 base at J, with 12 bases between.

This clone has a handful of counts. V is TRBV19 and J is TRBJ2-2; D uncertain. The V end was cut by 3 bases, the J end by 3 bases, with 11 bases between. The CDR3 extends over 15 amino acids. The germline V gene has CDR1 LNHDA and CDR2 SQIVND (reference sequence). CDR3 amino acids: CASSILWTYTGELFF. CDR3 coding DNA: TGTGCCAGTAGTATCCTCTGGACGTACACCGGGGAGCTGTTTTTT.

This clone was picked up a small number of times. For the CDR3, the DNA is TGTGCCAGCAGCCAACAGGGGACTAGCACAGATACGCAGTATTTT. This codes for CASSQQGTSTDTQYF. V usage is TRBV7-2 and J usage is TRBJ2-3, with a possible D match to TRBD1 (7 bases). The V end lost 5 bases, the J end lost 0 bases, and 12 bases lay between the germline ends. This CDR3 is 15 amino acids long. CDR1 and CDR2 (germline): SGHTA, FQGNSA.

Only a few counts were recorded for this clone. The V and J genes are TRBV29-1 and TRBJ2-5; D gene uncertain. The J call may not be correct, given that the DNA end is closer to TRBJ2-7. This CDR3 is 12 amino acids long. Germline V CDR1 and CDR2: SQVTM, ANQGSEA. DNA for the CDR3: TGCAGCGTTGTCGTGGATAGGTACGAGCAGTACTTC. This codes for CSVVVDRYEQYF.

The V gene is TRBV7-2, the J gene TRBJ2-7; D perhaps matches TRBD2 (6 bases). Germline values: CDR1 SGHTA, CDR2 FQGNSA. This CDR3 has 13 residues. V was trimmed by 3 bases and J by 6 bases, leaving 12 bases between them. The DNA for the CDR3 is TGTGCCAGCAGCTTCGGGGAGGAAACCGAGCAGTACTTC. Encoded protein: CASSFGEETEQYF.

There are a few counts of this clone. The J gene is TRBJ2-1, the V gene TRBV30; 9 bases map to TRBD2. The germline CDR1 and CDR2 sequences are GTSNPN and SVGIG (reference sequence). The length of the CDR3 is 14 residues. V shed 2 bases, J shed 7 bases, and the junction held 6 bases outside the gene matches. The CDR3 loop is CAWSYLAGLNEQFF. CDR3 coding DNA: TGTGCCTGGAGTTACCTAGCGGGATTGAATGAGCAGTTCTTC.